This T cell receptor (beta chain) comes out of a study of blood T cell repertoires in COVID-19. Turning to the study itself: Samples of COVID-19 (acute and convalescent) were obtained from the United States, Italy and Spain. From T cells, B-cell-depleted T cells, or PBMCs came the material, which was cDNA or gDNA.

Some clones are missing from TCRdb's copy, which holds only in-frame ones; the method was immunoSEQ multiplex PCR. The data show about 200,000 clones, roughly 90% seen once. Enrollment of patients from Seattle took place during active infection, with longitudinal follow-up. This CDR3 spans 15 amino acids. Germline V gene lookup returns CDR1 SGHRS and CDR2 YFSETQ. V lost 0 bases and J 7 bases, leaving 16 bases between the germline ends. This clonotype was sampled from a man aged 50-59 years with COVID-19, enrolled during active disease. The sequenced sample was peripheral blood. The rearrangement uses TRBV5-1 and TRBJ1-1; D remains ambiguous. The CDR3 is CASSLVLFGENEAFF. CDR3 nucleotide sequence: TGCGCCAGCAGCTTGGTCCTGTTTGGTGAGAATGAAGCTTTCTTT.